This TCR beta chain originates from a study of shared clonotypes between healthy human individuals. Study background: Three plates each covered CD4 naive and memory; CD8 naive two, CD8 memory one. General study results and limits: Large depth notwithstanding, sorted-subset sequencing proved incomplete by rarefaction.

Concerning this clone itself: As yet, its antigen is unknown.

The deep-level immunoSEQ assay was used. As handled by the study authors: There were no quality scores in the junction-only immunoSEQ sequences, so filtering differed. The repertoire was sequenced with immunoSEQ multiplex PCR; TCRdb's copy has only in-frame clones and lacks some. Clone size and V and J calls were adopted from that table, with D and trimming inferred from the DNA. Seen here are about 2.2 million clones, approximately 92% observed once, and the top ten hold approximately 1.6%. Germline assignment: CDR1 SQVTM and CDR2 ANQGSEA. J was trimmed by 3 bases and V by 4 bases; bases with no gene match: 14. This CDR3 contains 16 residues. As defined, naive CD8 cells were CD45RO-negative and positively selected for CCR7, with terminally differentiated effector memory CD45RA+ cells excluded.

The source is a man younger than 30 in good health. Some clones in this sample may be carry-over from other donors' samples. Material for sequencing was naive CD8+ T cells from PBMCs. V gene TRBV29-1 combines with J gene TRBJ2-7; TRBD2 agrees at 8 bases. CDR3 DNA: TGCAGCGTTGTGGTTTGGGGTAGCGGGATAGGCTACGAGCAGTACTTC. Translating it yields CSVVVWGSGIGYEQYF.